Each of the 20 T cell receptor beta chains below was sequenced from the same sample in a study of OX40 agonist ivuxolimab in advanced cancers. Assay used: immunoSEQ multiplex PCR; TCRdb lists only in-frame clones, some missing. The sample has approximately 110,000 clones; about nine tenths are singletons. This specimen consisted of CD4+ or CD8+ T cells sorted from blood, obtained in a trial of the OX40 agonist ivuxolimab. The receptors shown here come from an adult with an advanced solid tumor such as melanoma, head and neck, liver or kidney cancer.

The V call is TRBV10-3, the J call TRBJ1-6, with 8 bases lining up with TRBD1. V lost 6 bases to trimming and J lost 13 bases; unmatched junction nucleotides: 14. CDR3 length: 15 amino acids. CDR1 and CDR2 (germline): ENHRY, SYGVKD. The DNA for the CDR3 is TGTGCCATCAGCGAAAGGGGGACAGGACAAGGTCCCCTCCACTTT. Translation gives CAISERGTGQGPLHF.

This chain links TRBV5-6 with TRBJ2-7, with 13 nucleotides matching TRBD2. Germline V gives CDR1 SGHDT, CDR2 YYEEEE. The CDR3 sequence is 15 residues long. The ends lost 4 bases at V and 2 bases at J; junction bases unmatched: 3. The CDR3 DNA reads TGTGCCAGCAGCCAGGGACTAGCGGGACCCTACGAGCAGTACTTC. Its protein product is CASSQGLAGPYEQYF.

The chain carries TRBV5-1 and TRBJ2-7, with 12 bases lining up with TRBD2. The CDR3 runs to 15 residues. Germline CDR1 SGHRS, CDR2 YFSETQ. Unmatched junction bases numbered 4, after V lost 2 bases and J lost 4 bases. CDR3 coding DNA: TGCGCCAGCAGCTTTAGCCTAGCGGGAGGGTACGAGCAGTACTTC. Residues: CASSFSLAGGYEQYF. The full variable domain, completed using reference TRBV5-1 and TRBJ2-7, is KAGVTQTPRYLIKTRGQQVTLSCSPISGHRSVSWYQQTPGQGLQFLFEYFSETQRNKGNFPGRFSGRQFSNSRSEMNVSTLELGDSALYLCASSFSLAGGYEQYFGPGTRLTVT.

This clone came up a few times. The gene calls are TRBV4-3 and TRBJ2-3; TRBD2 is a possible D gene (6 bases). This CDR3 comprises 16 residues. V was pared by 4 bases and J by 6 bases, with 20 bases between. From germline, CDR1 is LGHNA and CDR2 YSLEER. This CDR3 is CASSRIREIGSDTQYF. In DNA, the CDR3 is TGCGCCAGCAGCCGAATCCGGGAGATTGGGTCGGATACGCAGTATTTT.

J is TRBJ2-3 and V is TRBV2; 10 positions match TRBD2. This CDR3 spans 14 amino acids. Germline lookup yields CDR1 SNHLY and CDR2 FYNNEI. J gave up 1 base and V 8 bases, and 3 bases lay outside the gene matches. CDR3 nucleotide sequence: TGTGCCAGCCGGACTAGCGGAGGCACAGATACGCAGTATTTT. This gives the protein CASRTSGGTDTQYF.

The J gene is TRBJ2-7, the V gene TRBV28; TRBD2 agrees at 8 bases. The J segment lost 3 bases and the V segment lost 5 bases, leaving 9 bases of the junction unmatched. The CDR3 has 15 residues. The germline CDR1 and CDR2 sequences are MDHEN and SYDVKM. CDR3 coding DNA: TGTGCCAGCAGTATGCCGGGACTAGAGATCTACGAGCAGTACTTC. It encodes CASSMPGLEIYEQYF.

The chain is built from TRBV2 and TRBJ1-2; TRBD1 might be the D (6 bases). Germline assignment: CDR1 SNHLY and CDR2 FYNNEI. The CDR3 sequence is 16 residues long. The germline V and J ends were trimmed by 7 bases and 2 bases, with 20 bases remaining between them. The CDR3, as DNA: TGTGCCAGCACCTGGCTTGGACAGAGCCAAAACTATGGCTACACCTTC. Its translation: CASTWLGQSQNYGYTF.

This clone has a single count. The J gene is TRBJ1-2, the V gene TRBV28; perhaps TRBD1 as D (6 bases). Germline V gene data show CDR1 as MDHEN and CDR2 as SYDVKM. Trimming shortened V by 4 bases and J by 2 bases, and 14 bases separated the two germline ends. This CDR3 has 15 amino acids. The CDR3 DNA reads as TGTGCCAGCAGTTCCACCTTGGGGGGCAACTATGGCTACACCTTC. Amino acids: CASSSTLGGNYGYTF.

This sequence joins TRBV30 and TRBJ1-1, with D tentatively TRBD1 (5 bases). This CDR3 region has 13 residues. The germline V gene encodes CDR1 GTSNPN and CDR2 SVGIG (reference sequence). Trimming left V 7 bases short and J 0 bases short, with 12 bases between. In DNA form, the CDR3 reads TGTGCCTTCTCGGGGCTACTGAACACTGAAGCTTTCTTT. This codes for CAFSGLLNTEAFF.

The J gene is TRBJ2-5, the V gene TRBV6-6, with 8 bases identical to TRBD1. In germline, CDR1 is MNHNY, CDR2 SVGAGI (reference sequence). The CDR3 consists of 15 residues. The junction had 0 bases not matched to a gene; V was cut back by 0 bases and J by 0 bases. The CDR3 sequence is CASSYSQGDQETQYF. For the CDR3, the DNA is TGTGCCAGCAGTTACTCACAGGGGGACCAAGAGACCCAGTACTTC.

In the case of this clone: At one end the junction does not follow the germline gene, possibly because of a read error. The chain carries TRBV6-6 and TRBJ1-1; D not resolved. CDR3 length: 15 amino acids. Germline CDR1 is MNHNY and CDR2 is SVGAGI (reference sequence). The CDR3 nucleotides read TGTGCCATCAGTGAGGTGCAGACTGGGAACACTGAAGCTTTCTTT. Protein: CAISEVQTGNTEAFF.

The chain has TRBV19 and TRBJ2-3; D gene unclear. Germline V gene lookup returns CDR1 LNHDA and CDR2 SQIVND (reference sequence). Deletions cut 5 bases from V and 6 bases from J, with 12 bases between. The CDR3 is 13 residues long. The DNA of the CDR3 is TGTGCCAGTAGTGCGACGATGAGGGATACGCAGTATTTT. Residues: CASSATMRDTQYF.

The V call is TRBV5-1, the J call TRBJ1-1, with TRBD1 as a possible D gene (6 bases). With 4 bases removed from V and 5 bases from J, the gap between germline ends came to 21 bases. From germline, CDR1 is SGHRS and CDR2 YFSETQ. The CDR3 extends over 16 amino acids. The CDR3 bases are TGCGCCAGCAGCCGGCTTGGACAGACCTCTCCTACTGAAGCTTTCTTT. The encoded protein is CASSRLGQTSPTEAFF. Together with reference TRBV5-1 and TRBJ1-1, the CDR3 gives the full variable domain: KAGVTQTPRYLIKTRGQQVTLSCSPISGHRSVSWYQQTPGQGLQFLFEYFSETQRNKGNFPGRFSGRQFSNSRSEMNVSTLELGDSALYLCASSRLGQTSPTEAFFGQGTRLTVV.

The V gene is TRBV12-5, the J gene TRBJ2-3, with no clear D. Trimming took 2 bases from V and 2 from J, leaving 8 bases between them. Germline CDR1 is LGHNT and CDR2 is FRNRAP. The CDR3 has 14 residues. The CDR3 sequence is CASGLNANTDTQYF. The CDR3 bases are TGTGCTAGTGGTTTGAACGCAAACACAGATACGCAGTATTTT.

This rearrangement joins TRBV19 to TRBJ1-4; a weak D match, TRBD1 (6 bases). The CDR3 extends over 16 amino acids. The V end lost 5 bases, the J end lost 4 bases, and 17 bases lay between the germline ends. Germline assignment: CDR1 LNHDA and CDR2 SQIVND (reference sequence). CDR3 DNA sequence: TGTGCCAGTAGTCCTTTCGGGGGGGCCGATAATGAAAAACTGTTTTTT. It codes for CASSPFGGADNEKLFF.

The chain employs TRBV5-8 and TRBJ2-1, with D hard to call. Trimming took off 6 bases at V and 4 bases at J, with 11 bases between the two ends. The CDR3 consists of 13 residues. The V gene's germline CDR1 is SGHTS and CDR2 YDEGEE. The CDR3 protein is CASTPGSYNEQFF. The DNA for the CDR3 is TGTGCCAGCACCCCAGGTTCTTACAATGAGCAGTTCTTC.

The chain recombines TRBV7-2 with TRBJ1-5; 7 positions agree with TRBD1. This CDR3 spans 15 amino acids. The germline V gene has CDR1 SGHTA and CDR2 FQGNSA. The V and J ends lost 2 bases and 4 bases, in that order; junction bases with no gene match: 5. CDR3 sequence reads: CASSLRTGVNQPQHF. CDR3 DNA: TGTGCCAGCAGCTTAAGGACAGGAGTTAATCAGCCCCAGCATTTT.

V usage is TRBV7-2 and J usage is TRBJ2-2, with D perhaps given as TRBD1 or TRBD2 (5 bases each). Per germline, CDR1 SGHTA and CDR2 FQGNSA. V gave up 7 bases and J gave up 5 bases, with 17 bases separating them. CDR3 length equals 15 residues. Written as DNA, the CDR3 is TGTGCCAGCACTTCCCCGGGGCTTCGTACCGGGGAGCTGTTTTTT. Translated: CASTSPGLRTGELFF.

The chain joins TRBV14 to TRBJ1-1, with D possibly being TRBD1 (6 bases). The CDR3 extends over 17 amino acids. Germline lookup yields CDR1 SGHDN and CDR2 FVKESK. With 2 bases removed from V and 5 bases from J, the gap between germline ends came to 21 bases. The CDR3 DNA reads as TGTGCCAGCAGCCAAAACCTTCTCGGGGGGCTAGGGACTGAAGCTTTCTTT. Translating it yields CASSQNLLGGLGTEAFF.

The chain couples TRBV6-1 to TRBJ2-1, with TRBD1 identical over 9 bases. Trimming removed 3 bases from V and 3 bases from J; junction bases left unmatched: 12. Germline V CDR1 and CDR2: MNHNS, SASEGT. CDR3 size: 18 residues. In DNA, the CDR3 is TGTGCCAGCAGTGATAAACAGGGGGCGGGAGTCGGCTACAATGAGCAGTTCTTC. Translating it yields CASSDKQGAGVGYNEQFF.